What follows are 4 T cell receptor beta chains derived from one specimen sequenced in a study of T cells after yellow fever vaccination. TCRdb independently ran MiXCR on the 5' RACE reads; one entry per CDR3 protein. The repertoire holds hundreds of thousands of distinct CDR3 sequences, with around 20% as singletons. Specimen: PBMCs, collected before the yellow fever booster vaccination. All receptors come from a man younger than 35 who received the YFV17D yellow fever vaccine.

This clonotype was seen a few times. The CDR3 spells CASSFGPGLRSGEQYF. The CDR3 DNA reads as TGTGCCAGCAGTTTTGGGCCGGGACTCCGTTCGGGCGAGCAGTACTTC. J is TRBJ2-7 and V is TRBV27, with a tentative D call TRBD2 (6 bases). Germline V gene data show CDR1 as MNHEY and CDR2 as SMNVEV (reference sequence). This CDR3 has 16 amino acids. With 3 bases removed from V and 6 bases from J, the gap between germline ends came to 21 bases.

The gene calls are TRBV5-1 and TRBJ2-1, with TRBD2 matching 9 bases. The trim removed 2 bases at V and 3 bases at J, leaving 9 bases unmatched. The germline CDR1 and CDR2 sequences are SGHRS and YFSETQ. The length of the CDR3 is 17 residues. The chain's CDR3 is CASSLGGLAPIYNEQFF. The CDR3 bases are TGCGCCAGCAGCTTAGGGGGACTAGCCCCTATCTACAATGAGCAGTTCTTC.

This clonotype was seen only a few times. Here the CDR3 reads CASSRIIPGTGRIGNSPLHF. The CDR3 DNA follows: TGTGCCAGCAGCCGTATTATTCCCGGGACTGGGAGGATCGGGAATTCACCCCTCCACTTT. This chain uses TRBV6-6 with TRBJ1-6, with a possible D match to TRBD1 (5 bases). Germline V gene sequence: CDR1 MNHNY, CDR2 SVGAGI (reference sequence). The length of the CDR3 is 20 residues. Trimming left V 6 bases short and J 7 bases short, with 31 bases between.

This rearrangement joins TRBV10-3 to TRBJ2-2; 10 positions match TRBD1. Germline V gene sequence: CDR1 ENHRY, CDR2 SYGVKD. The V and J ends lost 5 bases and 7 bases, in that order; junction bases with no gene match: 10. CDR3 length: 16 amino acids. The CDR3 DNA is TGTGCCATCAGTTCCGGCCCGGGACAGGGGATCGGGGAGCTGTTTTTT. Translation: CAISSGPGQGIGELFF.